This paragraph reports one TCR beta chain. This record comes from a study of glioma-infiltrating T cells after dendritic cell vaccination. The time point here: after dendritic cell vaccination, including at tumor progression/relapse. The PCR used 60 V beta and 13 J beta primers. TCRdb's table, derived via immunoSEQ multiplex PCR, lists solely in-frame clones and lacks some. The sample records some 90,000 clones, approximately 75% being singletons. V was cut by 4 bases and J by 1 base, with 9 bases left in between. CDR1 MGHDK and CDR2 SYGVNS come from the germline V gene. The CDR3 is 14 amino acids. The chain combines TRBV25-1 with TRBJ2-3; D gene ambiguous. This material consisted of blood, taken after dendritic cell vaccination. The clonotype was recovered from a human donor with glioblastoma. CDR3 residues: CASSVFTGTDTQYF. CDR3 DNA sequence: TGTGCCAGCAGTGTGTTCACAGGCACAGATACGCAGTATTTT.